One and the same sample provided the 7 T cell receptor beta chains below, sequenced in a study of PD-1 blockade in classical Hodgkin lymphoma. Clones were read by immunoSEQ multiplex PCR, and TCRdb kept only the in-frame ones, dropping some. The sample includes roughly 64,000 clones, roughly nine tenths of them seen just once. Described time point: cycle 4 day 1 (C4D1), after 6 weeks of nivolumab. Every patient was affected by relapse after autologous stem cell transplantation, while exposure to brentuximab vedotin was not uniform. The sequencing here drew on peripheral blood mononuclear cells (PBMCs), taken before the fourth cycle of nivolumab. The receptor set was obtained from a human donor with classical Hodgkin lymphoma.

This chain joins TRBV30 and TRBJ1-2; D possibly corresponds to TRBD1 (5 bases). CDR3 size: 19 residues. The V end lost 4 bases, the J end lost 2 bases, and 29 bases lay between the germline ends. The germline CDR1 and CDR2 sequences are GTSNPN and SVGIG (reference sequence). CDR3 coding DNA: TGTGCCTGGACCAGAGTGGGGAGAAGGGACCACAGGTCAAACTATGGCTACACCTTC. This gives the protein CAWTRVGRRDHRSNYGYTF.

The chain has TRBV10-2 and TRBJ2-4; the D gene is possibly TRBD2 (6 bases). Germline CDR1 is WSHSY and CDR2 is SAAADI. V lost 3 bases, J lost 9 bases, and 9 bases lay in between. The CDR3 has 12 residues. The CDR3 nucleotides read TGCGCCAGCAGTGATAGCGGAGGCATTCAGTACTTC. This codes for CASSDSGGIQYF.

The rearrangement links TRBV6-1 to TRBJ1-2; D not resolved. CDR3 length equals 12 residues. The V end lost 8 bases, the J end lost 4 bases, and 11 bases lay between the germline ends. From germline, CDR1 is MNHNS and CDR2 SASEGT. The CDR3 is CASWRDPYGYTF. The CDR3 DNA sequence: TGTGCCAGCTGGCGGGATCCCTATGGCTACACCTTC.

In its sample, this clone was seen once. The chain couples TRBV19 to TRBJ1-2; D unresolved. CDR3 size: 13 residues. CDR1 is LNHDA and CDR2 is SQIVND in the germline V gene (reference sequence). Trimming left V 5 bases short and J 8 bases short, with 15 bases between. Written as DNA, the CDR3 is TGTGCCAGTAGTGCCACAGCCGCCGGGGGCTACACCTTC. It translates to CASSATAAGGYTF. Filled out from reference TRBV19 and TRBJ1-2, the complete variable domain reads DGGITQSPKYLFRKEGQNVTLSCEQNLNHDAMYWYRQDPGQGLRLIYYSQIVNDFQKGDIAEGYSVSREKKESFPLTVTSAQKNPTAFYLCASSATAAGGYTFGSGTRLTVV.

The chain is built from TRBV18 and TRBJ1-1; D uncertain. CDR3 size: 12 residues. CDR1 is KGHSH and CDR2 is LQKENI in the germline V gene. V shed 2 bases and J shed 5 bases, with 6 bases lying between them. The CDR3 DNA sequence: TGTGCCAGCTCACCAGAGGATACTGAAGCTTTCTTT. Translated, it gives CASSPEDTEAFF.

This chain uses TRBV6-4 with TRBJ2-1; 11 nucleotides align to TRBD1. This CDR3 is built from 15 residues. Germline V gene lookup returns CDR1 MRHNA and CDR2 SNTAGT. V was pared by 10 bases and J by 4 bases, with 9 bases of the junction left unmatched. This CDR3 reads CANPRDRGSYNEQFF. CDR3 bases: TGTGCCAACCCCCGGGACAGGGGGTCTTACAATGAGCAGTTCTTC.

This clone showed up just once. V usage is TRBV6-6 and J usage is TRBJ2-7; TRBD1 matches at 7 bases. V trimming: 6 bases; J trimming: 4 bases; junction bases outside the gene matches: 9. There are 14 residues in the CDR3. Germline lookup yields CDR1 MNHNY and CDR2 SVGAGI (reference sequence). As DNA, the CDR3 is TGTGCCAGCAGAACACCGGGACAGCTTTACGAGCAGTACTTC. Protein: CASRTPGQLYEQYF.